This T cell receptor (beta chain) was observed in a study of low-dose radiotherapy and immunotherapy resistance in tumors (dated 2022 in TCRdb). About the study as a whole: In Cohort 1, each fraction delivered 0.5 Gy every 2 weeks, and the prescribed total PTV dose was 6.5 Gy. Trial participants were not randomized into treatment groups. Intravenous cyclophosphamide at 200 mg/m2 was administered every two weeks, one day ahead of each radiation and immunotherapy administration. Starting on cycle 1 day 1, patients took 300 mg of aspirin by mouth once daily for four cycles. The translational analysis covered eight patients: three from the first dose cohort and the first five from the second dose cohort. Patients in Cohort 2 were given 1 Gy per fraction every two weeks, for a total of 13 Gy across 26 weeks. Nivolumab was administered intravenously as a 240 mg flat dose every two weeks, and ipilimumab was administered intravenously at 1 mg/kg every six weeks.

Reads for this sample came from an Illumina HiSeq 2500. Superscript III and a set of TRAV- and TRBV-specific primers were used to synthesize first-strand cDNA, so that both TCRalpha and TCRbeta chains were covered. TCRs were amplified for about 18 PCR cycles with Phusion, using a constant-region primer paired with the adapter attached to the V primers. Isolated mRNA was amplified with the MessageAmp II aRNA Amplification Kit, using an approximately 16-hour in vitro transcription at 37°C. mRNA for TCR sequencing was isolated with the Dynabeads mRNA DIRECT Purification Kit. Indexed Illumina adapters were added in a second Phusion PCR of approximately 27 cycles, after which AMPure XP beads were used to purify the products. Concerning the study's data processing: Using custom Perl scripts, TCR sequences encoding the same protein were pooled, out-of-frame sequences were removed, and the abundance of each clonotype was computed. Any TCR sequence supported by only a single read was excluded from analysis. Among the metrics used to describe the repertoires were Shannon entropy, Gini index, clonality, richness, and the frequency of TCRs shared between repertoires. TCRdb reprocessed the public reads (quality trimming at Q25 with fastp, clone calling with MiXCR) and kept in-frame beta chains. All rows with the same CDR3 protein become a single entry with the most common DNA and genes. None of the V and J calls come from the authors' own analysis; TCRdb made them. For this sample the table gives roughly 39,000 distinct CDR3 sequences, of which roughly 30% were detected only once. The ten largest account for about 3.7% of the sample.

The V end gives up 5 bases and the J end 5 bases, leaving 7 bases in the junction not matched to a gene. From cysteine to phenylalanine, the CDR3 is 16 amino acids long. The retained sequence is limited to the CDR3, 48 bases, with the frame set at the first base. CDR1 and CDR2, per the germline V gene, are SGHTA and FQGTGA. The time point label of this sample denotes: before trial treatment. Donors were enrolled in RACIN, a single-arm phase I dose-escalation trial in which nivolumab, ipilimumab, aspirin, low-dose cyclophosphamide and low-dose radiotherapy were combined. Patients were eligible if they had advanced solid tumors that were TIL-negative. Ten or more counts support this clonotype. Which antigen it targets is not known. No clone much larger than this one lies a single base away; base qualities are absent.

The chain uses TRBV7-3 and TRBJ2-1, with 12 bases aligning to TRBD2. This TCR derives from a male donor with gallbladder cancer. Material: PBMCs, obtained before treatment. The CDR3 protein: CASSPLAGGPHNEQFF. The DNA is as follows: TGTGCCAGCAGCCCCCTAGCGGGAGGGCCACACAATGAGCAGTTCTTC.